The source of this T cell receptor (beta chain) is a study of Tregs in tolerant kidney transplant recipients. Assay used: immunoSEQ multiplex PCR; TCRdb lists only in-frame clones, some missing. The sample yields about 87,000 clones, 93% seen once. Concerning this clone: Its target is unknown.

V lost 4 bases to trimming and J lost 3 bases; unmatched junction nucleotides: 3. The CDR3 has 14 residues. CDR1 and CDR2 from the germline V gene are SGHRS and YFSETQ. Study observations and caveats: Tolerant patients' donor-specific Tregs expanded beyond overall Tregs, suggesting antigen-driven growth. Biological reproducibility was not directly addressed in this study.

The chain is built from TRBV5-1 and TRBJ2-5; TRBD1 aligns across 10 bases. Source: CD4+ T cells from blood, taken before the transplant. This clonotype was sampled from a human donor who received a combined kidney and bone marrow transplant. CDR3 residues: CASSLGTGEETQYF. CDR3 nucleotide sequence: TGCGCCAGCAGCCTCGGGACAGGGGAAGAGACCCAGTACTTC.